Below are 26 T cell receptor beta chains sequenced from a single sample in a study of T cells after posttransplantation cyclophosphamide (dated by TCRdb to 2016 to 2018). Library preparation employed the immunoSEQ multiplex PCR assay. TCRdb carries this immuneACCESS record with in-frame sequences only. Its versions omit some clonotypes, under half of them owing to an unresolved V gene in the studies checked, with the rest unexplained. Present in this sample are about 5,000 clones, approximately 82% of which were seen just once. Clones ranked in the top ten supply about 18% of the sample. This specimen's treatment or condition label, per the study, means: high-dose cyclophosphamide on days +3 and +4 as single-agent GVHD prophylaxis. Patients in the PTCy group got busulfan and fludarabine conditioning, a marrow graft from a related or unrelated donor, and cyclophosphamide on days +3 and +4. This specimen was PBMCs, taken 86 days after allogeneic stem cell transplant with posttransplant cyclophosphamide. These TCRs come from a male patient aged 50 to 59 who received an allogeneic stem cell transplant from an unrelated donor, was CMV-positive, and had acute GVHD only. Some T cells may be donor cells from the graft after a transplant.

The chain uses TRBV9 and TRBJ2-7, with a tentative D call TRBD1 (6 bases). The CDR3 totals 15 residues. The ends were cut back, 3 bases at V and 0 bases at J, with 13 bases in the middle. Germline V gene data show CDR1 as SGDLS and CDR2 as YYNGEE. CDR3 DNA: TGTGCCAGCAGCGAGGGGGACGGACTCTCCTACGAGCAGTACTTC. Translation gives CASSEGDGLSYEQYF.

V gene TRBV18 combines with J gene TRBJ1-2; the D gene is possibly TRBD1 (6 bases). This CDR3 is 15 amino acids long. The V gene lost 6 bases and the J gene lost 3 bases, with 17 bases spanning the gap. Germline lookup yields CDR1 KGHSH and CDR2 LQKENI. Here the CDR3 DNA reads TGTGCCAGCTCGAACTCCCACAGGGATGACTATGGCTACACCTTC. Amino acid sequence: CASSNSHRDDYGYTF.

The V gene is TRBV16, the J gene TRBJ2-7, with 9 bases aligning to TRBD2. The CDR3 has 14 amino acids. Germline CDR1 KGHSY, CDR2 FQNENV. With V trimmed by 2 bases and J by 2 bases, 1 base remained unmatched. The DNA for the CDR3 is TGTGCCAGCAGCCAAGCTAGCGGGACCTACGAGCAGTACTTC. It translates to CASSQASGTYEQYF.

V usage is TRBV28 and J usage is TRBJ1-5; possible D gene TRBD1, 6 bases. Looked up from germline, CDR1 is MDHEN and CDR2 is SYDVKM. The CDR3 loop spans 12 amino acids. The V end was cut by 8 bases, the J end by 5 bases, with 10 bases between. CDR3 sequence reads: CASGKGDQPQHF. The CDR3 bases are TGTGCCAGCGGAAAGGGGGATCAGCCCCAGCATTTT.

The rearrangement joins TRBV15 to TRBJ2-5, with D perhaps matching TRBD1 (6 bases). V was pared by 2 bases and J by 2 bases, with 9 bases between. Germline V gene lookup returns CDR1 LNHNV and CDR2 YYDKDF (reference sequence). The CDR3 loop spans 14 amino acids. CDR3 sequence: CATSRYDRQETQYF. The CDR3 DNA reads as TGTGCCACCAGCAGATACGACAGGCAAGAGACCCAGTACTTC.

The chain links TRBV2 to TRBJ2-1, with 13 positions matching TRBD2. V gave up 5 bases and J gave up 8 bases; unmatched junction bases: 3. CDR1 and CDR2 from the germline V gene are SNHLY and FYNNEI. The CDR3 extends over 14 amino acids. CDR3 residues: CASSRGTSGDEQFF. The CDR3 bases are TGTGCCAGCAGTCGGGGGACTAGCGGGGATGAGCAGTTCTTC.

J is TRBJ2-1 and V is TRBV7-8; D is possibly TRBD1 (5 bases). Between the trimmed V and J ends, which lost 5 bases and 4 bases, there was a span of 12 bases. This CDR3 is built from 14 residues. Germline V gene data show CDR1 as SGHVS and CDR2 as FQNEAQ. In DNA, the CDR3 is TGTGCCAGCAGCGCCGATACAGGATACAATGAGCAGTTCTTC. This encodes CASSADTGYNEQFF.

By share of the sample, this clone is large. This chain uses TRBV4-3 with TRBJ2-2, with D hard to call. The CDR3 loop spans 14 amino acids. Germline values: CDR1 LGHNA, CDR2 YSLEER. V was shortened by 6 bases and J by 7 bases, with 15 bases between the two germline ends. The CDR3 nucleotides read TGCGCCAGCAGGCAAAACCGGGTTAACGGGGAGCTGTTTTTT. It is translated as CASRQNRVNGELFF.

This chain links TRBV7-2 with TRBJ2-2; 10 bases match TRBD1. The CDR3 loop spans 19 amino acids. Looked up from germline, CDR1 is SGHTA and CDR2 is FQGNSA. J gave up 3 bases and V 2 bases, and 12 bases lay outside the gene matches. CDR3 bases: TGTGCCAGCAGCTTACCCTCCCGACAGGGGGCGCGTTACACCGGGGAGCTGTTTTTT. Residues: CASSLPSRQGARYTGELFF.

J is TRBJ2-1 and V is TRBV9; the match to TRBD2 covers 10 bases. The CDR3 contains 16 residues. The germline V gene has CDR1 SGDLS and CDR2 YYNGEE. Trimming removed 3 bases from V and 2 bases from J; junction bases left unmatched: 5. CDR3 bases: TGTGCCAGCAGCGCGCCAGCGGGAGGGCCCTACAATGAGCAGTTCTTC. Translating it yields CASSAPAGGPYNEQFF.

The chain has TRBV7-2 and TRBJ2-7, with TRBD2 matching 11 bases. Germline V lookup: CDR1 SGHTA, CDR2 FQGNSA. This CDR3 contains 15 residues. Trimming removed 4 bases from V and 3 bases from J; junction bases left unmatched: 5. CDR3 in amino acids: CASSSSSGRNYEQYF. CDR3 bases: TGTGCCAGCAGCTCTTCTAGCGGGAGGAACTACGAGCAGTACTTC.

The chain carries TRBV6-5 and TRBJ1-1; the D is unclear. Germline V gene lookup returns CDR1 MNHEY and CDR2 SVGAGI. This CDR3 has 12 residues. V lost 6 bases to trimming and J lost 2 bases, with 7 bases between them. The CDR3 sequence is CASSPTNTEAFF. CDR3 sequence (DNA): TGTGCCAGCAGCCCAACAAACACTGAAGCTTTCTTT.

This clone was seen a few times. V is TRBV2 and J is TRBJ1-2, with a weak D call TRBD1 (5 bases). Germline assignment: CDR1 SNHLY and CDR2 FYNNEI. V lost 2 bases, J lost 8 bases, and 15 bases lay in between. This CDR3 contains 14 residues. This CDR3 reads CASSEIGGIYGYTF. The DNA for the CDR3 is TGTGCCAGCAGTGAAATCGGGGGTATATACGGCTACACCTTC.

Of note for this clone: A read error is likely here: a far larger clone is one base away. The sample contains more than one DNA sequence encoding this CDR3. This chain links TRBV5-4 with TRBJ2-7, with TRBD2 matching over 10 bases. Germline V lookup: CDR1 SGHNT, CDR2 YYREEE (reference sequence). The CDR3 has 14 amino acids. For the CDR3, the DNA is TGTGCCAGCAGCTTGAGCGGGAGGGGGTACGATCAGTACTTC. This encodes CASSLSGRGYDQYF.

The J gene is TRBJ2-1, the V gene TRBV27, with TRBD2 matching over 12 bases. This CDR3 is 16 amino acids long. Germline values: CDR1 MNHEY, CDR2 SMNVEV (reference sequence). After removal of 5 bases from V and 4 bases from J, the junction contained 6 bases not matched to a gene. The CDR3 bases are TGTGCCAGCAGTCCTCCCGGACTAGCGGGATACAATGAGCAGTTCTTC. Translating gives CASSPPGLAGYNEQFF.

The chain joins TRBV4-1 to TRBJ2-5, with a possible D match to TRBD1 (5 bases). The DNA end is a closer match to TRBJ2-7, so the J assignment may be wrong. CDR3 length: 14 residues. Germline V gene data show CDR1 as MGHRA and CDR2 as YSYEKL. The CDR3 region has the DNA TGCGCCAGCAGCCCTTCAAACAGGAACTACGAGCAGTACTTC. Translation: CASSPSNRNYEQYF.

This chain joins TRBV12-5 and TRBJ2-7; perhaps TRBD2 as D (7 bases). V was trimmed by 2 bases and J by 6 bases, leaving 8 bases between them. Germline CDR1 is LGHNT and CDR2 is FRNRAP. The CDR3 consists of 12 residues. The CDR3 DNA reads TGTGCTAGTGGTTTGAGGGGGGGCGAGCAGTACTTC. This translates into CASGLRGGEQYF.

V gene TRBV7-2 combines with J gene TRBJ1-6, with TRBD1 as a possible D gene (5 bases). With 8 bases removed from V and 8 bases from J, the gap between germline ends came to 22 bases. The CDR3 contains 16 residues. Germline V gene lookup returns CDR1 SGHTA and CDR2 FQGNSA. In DNA, the CDR3 is TGTGCCAGCGGTTCAACCTACAGGTTAGCGGATTCACCCCTCCACTTT. This translates into CASGSTYRLADSPLHF.

This clone was seen only a few times. The chain is built from TRBV29-1 and TRBJ2-6, with a possible D match to TRBD2 (5 bases). Looked up from germline, CDR1 is SQVTM and CDR2 is ANQGSEA. Trimming removed 0 bases from V and 2 bases from J, with 20 bases in between. The CDR3 totals 19 residues. The CDR3 sequence is CSVEDPDRRRLTGANVLTF. The CDR3 bases are TGCAGCGTTGAAGATCCCGATAGGAGGAGGTTGACTGGGGCCAACGTCCTGACTTTC.

The rearrangement uses TRBV6-5 and TRBJ1-1; 7 nucleotides line up with TRBD1. This CDR3 has 15 residues. The germline V gene has CDR1 MNHEY and CDR2 SVGAGI. J gave up 1 base and V 2 bases, and 4 bases lay outside the gene matches. As DNA, the CDR3 is TGTGCCAGCAGTTACGAGTACAGGGGGAACACTGAAGCTTTCTTT. It encodes CASSYEYRGNTEAFF.

Remarks on this clone: The junction departs from germline at one end; a sequencing error may be responsible. The V gene is TRBV7-7, the J gene TRBJ2-5, with 7 bases that match TRBD1. The CDR3 loop spans 13 amino acids. Germline CDR1 is SSHAT and CDR2 is FNYEAQ (reference sequence). The CDR3 here is CASSRDREETQYF. The CDR3 DNA reads TGTGCTAGCAGCCGAGACAGGGAAGAGACCCAGTACTTC.

The rearrangement links TRBV2 to TRBJ1-2, with 9 bases fitting TRBD1. CDR3 length: 13 residues. The germline V gene encodes CDR1 SNHLY and CDR2 FYNNEI. The J segment lost 8 bases and the V segment lost 6 bases, leaving 7 bases of the junction unmatched. The CDR3 coding sequence is TGTGCCAGCAGGTACGGGACAGGGCTCGGCTACACCTTC. Its translation is CASRYGTGLGYTF. Full variable domain (remainder filled in from reference TRBV2 and TRBJ1-2): EPEVTQTPSHQVTQMGQEVILRCVPISNHLYFYWYRQILGQKVEFLVSFYNNEISEKSEIFDDQFSVERPDGSNFTLKIRSTKLEDSAMYFCASRYGTGLGYTFGSGTRLTVV.

The rearrangement joins TRBV7-8 to TRBJ2-3; 14 bases map to TRBD2. CDR1 is SGHVS and CDR2 is FQNEAQ in the germline V gene. This CDR3 has 18 residues. The V gene end was trimmed by 5 bases and the J gene end by 2 bases; junction bases not matched to a gene: 9. The DNA for the CDR3 is TGTGCCAGCAGCCAAGGACTAGCGGGAGGTTTTTTCACAGATACGCAGTATTTT. Protein: CASSQGLAGGFFTDTQYF.

This clone came up a few times. This chain uses TRBV5-6 with TRBJ1-1; D possibly corresponds to TRBD1 (5 bases). Germline-derived CDR1 and CDR2 are SGHDT and YYEEEE. Trimming cost V 0 bases and J 8 bases, with 20 bases left between them. This CDR3 has 16 amino acids. In nucleotides, the CDR3 is TGTGCCAGCAGCTTGGTCTGGCAGGGTTTGGCTTGGGAAGCTTTCTTT. Protein sequence: CASSLVWQGLAWEAFF.

This sequence joins TRBV4-1 and TRBJ1-2; the D gene is possibly TRBD1 (5 bases). The CDR3 consists of 16 residues. V lost 2 bases, J lost 14 bases, and 27 bases lay in between. The germline V gene encodes CDR1 MGHRA and CDR2 YSYEKL. The CDR3 DNA is TGCGCCAGCAGCCAACCCCCCGGGACTTCCCGACCTGAAAGGACCTTC. Translated, it gives CASSQPPGTSRPERTF.

This clone was found a few times. The chain combines TRBV9 with TRBJ2-7, with a tentative D call TRBD2 (7 bases). V lost 4 bases and J lost 2, with 13 bases in between. Germline CDR1 SGDLS, CDR2 YYNGEE. CDR3 length: 14 residues. The CDR3 region is CASSSVGGAYEQYF. The DNA of the CDR3 is TGTGCCAGCAGCTCTGTAGGGGGGGCCTACGAGCAGTACTTC.